This TCR beta chain was sequenced for a study of T cells after posttransplantation cyclophosphamide. Sequencing was performed with immunoSEQ multiplex PCR; in TCRdb, only in-frame clones are kept and a portion is missing. The profile shows 15,000 to 20,000 clones, 77% of them singletons. A word on this clone: The antigen is not known.

Study-level results: Recipient CMV seropositivity and CMV reactivation strongly tracked TRB clonality. Skin or GI-infiltrating T cells shared few TRB sequences with blood. Donor-recipient repertoire similarity was low at 1-2 months, rising over year one.

The CDR3 spans 15 residues. Per germline, CDR1 ENHRY and CDR2 SYGVKD. With 0 bases removed from V and 6 bases from J, the gap between germline ends came to 12 bases. Busulfan-fludarabine conditioning, marrow transplant, and cyclophosphamide on days +3 and +4 were administered. This TCR derives from a female patient between 35 and 55 years old who received an allogeneic stem cell transplant from a related donor, was CMV-positive, and had no GVHD. A subset of T cells may come from the graft donor. The sequencing here drew on CD8+ T cells sorted from PBMCs, taken just over 1,900 days after a stem cell transplant with posttransplant cyclophosphamide. V is TRBV10-3 and J is TRBJ1-5; weak D call: TRBD1 (6 bases). CDR3 coding DNA: TGTGCCATCAGTGAGTCGGGCAGGGGCGCTCAGCCCCAGCATTTT. Protein product: CAISESGRGAQPQHF.